The following is a TCR beta chain sequence with its context. These data are taken from a study of blood T cell repertoires in COVID-19. Assay: immunoSEQ multiplex PCR; the TCRdb copy retains only in-frame clones and omits some. The sample lists over 400,000 clones; 75% to 90% were seen once. Germline-derived CDR1 and CDR2 are MRHNA and SNTAGT. J gave up 0 bases and V 6 bases, and 7 bases lay outside the gene matches. The length of the CDR3 is 15 residues. The chain links TRBV6-4 to TRBJ1-2, with 7 bases matching TRBD1. This receptor was obtained from a woman aged 25-40 years with active or convalescent COVID-19. The sample taken for sequencing was peripheral blood. The CDR3 bases are TGTGCCAGCAGAGGCGACAGGGCCTCTAACTATGGCTACACCTTC. This codes for CASRGDRASNYGYTF.